This TCR beta chain was observed in a study of radiotherapy plus CTLA-4 blockade in lung cancer (dated by TCRdb to 2017 to 2018). Notes on the research overall: Objective responses were observed in 15% to 20% of enrolled patients, and disease control was achieved in less than 35%.

The library was produced with the immunoSEQ multiplex PCR assay. This immuneACCESS table, as held by TCRdb, lists in-frame sequences with V and J called but not all clones. Of the missing ones, under half trace to an unresolved V gene in checked studies; the others have no known cause. In all, the sample holds 95,000 to 150,000 clones, and about nine tenths of those were seen once. The ten largest clonotypes hold 6.9% of the sample. What the research found in general, with its limitations: After treatment with radiotherapy and ipilimumab, TCR clones that originated in tumors expanded in peripheral blood. Increased serum interferon-beta after radiation, together with early dynamic changes in blood T cell clones, were reported to be the strongest predictors of response.

In this study, focal radiation therapy paired with CTLA-4 blockade (ipilimumab) was tested in patients who had chemo-refractory metastatic non-small-cell lung cancer. The CDR1 and CDR2 encoded by the germline V gene are SNHLY and FYNNEI. V gives up 4 bases and J gives up 1 base, and the segment between their germline ends measures 11 bases. There are 15 amino acids in the CDR3, from cysteine to phenylalanine inclusive. The CDR3 DNA has 45 bases and is translated from base 1. Worth noting for this clone: Its antigen is currently not known. The input lacks base qualities; no much larger clone sits a single base away.

The sequencing here drew on peripheral blood, taken from a patient treated with radiotherapy plus ipilimumab. Recombination linked TRBV2 to TRBJ2-1, with the D segment identity uncertain. The sequence derives from a human donor with non-small cell lung cancer that progressed on radiotherapy plus ipilimumab. The nucleotide sequence is given as TGTGCCAGCAGTGTCCGAATTGGGTCCTACAATGAGCAGTTCTTC. Translated, this gives CASSVRIGSYNEQFF.